The rows below give T cell receptor beta chains drawn from one sample of a study of blood T cell repertoires in COVID-19. Clones were read by immunoSEQ multiplex PCR, and TCRdb kept only the in-frame ones, dropping some. The table records a few hundred thousand clones, around 86% of them present only once. The sample comprised PBMCs or T cells enriched from blood (not recorded which). The receptors derive from a man in his forties who had recovered from COVID-19. Both conserved end residues are part of each CDR3. The order of the fields is clone size, D gene, CDR3 length, J gene, V gene, CDR3 DNA, CDR3 protein. D genes are given only for firm matches. Only some rows state a clone size, as once, few, many or a class for expanded clones.

>-|TRBD2|18|TRBJ2-1|TRBV28
TGTGCCAGCAGTTTCTCTCGGGAGCCGGGAGGGTCCTACAATGAGCAGTTCTTC
CASSFSREPGGSYNEQFF
>once|TRBD2|15|TRBJ2-1|TRBV2
TGTGCCAGCAGTGTAGAGACTAGCGGATACAATGAGCAGTTCTTC
CASSVETSGYNEQFF
>-|TRBD1|14|TRBJ2-7|TRBV2
TGTGCCAGCAGTGCAGACAGGGTAGATCCCGAGCAGTACTTC
CASSADRVDPEQYF
>-|-|17|TRBJ2-2|TRBV28
TGTGCCAGCAGTTTGCATGGCAGGACACTGTACACCGGGGAGCTGTTTTTT
CASSLHGRTLYTGELFF
>-|TRBD2|14|TRBJ2-1|TRBV5-1
TGCGCCAGCAGCTTAGTAGCGGGAAACAATGAGCAGTTCTTC
CASSLVAGNNEQFF
>-|TRBD2|15|TRBJ2-5|TRBV28
TGTGCCAGCAGTTTTCTAGCGGGAGGGCGGGAGACCCAGTACTTC
CASSFLAGGRETQYF
>once|TRBD1|15|TRBJ1-2|TRBV4-3
TGCGCCAGCAGCCAAGAGGGAGAGGGGGCCTATGGCTACACCTTC
CASSQEGEGAYGYTF
>-|TRBD1|19|TRBJ1-5|TRBV28
TGTGCCAGCAGTTTACGGGCGGGACAGGGATTAATTGGCAATCAGCCCCAGCATTTT
CASSLRAGQGLIGNQPQHF
>-|TRBD1|16|TRBJ2-2|TRBV6-6
TGTGCCAGCAGTTACCATGGACAGGGGAACACCGGGGAGCTGTTTTTT
CASSYHGQGNTGELFF
>-|TRBD2|14|TRBJ2-5|TRBV5-6
TGTGCCAGCAGCTCGGGGGGAAGGATGGAGACCCAGTACTTC
CASSSGGRMETQYF
>-|-|15|TRBJ1-4|TRBV30
TGTGCCTGGAGTGGGAAGGGGGCAACTAATGAAAAACTGTTTTTT
CAWSGKGATNEKLFF
>-|TRBD2|14|TRBJ2-7|TRBV5-6
TGTGCCAGCAGCTTCTCGGGAGGGCCCTACGAGCAGTACTTC
CASSFSGGPYEQYF
>-|-|15|TRBJ2-3|TRBV6-4
TGTGCCAGCAGTGACTCGGGCGGGGTCACAGATACGCAGTATTTT
CASSDSGGVTDTQYF
>-|-|14|TRBJ1-2|TRBV5-1
TGCGCCAGCAGCTTCCTTGGGGAGGACTATGGCTACACCTTC
CASSFLGEDYGYTF
>-|-|16|TRBJ2-6|TRBV5-1
TGCGCCAGCAGCAATGTCGGGTTTTCTGGGGCCAACGTCCTGACTTTC
CASSNVGFSGANVLTF
>-|TRBD1|14|TRBJ1-1|TRBV7-8
TGTGCCAGCAGCGGGACAGAAAGGAACACTGAAGCTTTCTTT
CASSGTERNTEAFF
>-|-|14|TRBJ1-4|TRBV30
TGTGCCTGCGAAAATAATGGGGGGGATGAAAAACTGTTTTTT
CACENNGGDEKLFF
>-|TRBD2|15|TRBJ2-1|TRBV11-3
TGTGCCAGCAGCTTTAGCGGGGGCCTCTACAATGAGCAGTTCTTC
CASSFSGGLYNEQFF